These 25 T cell receptor beta chains came from one sample sequenced in a study of T cell repertoires in cytomegalovirus infection. TCRdb reprocessed the reads via MiXCR and lists one record per CDR3 protein. The table includes 160,000 or so distinct CDR3 sequences, approximately 17% detected once. The material sequenced was CD8+ T cells from PBMCs. The receptors stem from a human donor in good health (CMV status not recorded). Some clones in this sample may be carry-over from other donors' samples.

This clonotype showed up many times. The genes are TRBV11-2 and TRBJ2-7; D is unresolved. Trimming took off 5 bases at V and 3 bases at J, with 5 bases between the two ends. The CDR3 loop spans 11 amino acids. In germline, CDR1 is SGHAT, CDR2 FQNNGV. The CDR3, as DNA: TGTGCCAGCAGCCTGCTCTACGAGCAGTACTTC. This translates into CASSLLYEQYF.

This clonotype appeared a few times. In DNA form, the CDR3 reads TGTGCCAGCAGCTTAACGGGGGAAGGGCCGACTGAAGCTTTCTTT. Its protein is CASSLTGEGPTEAFF. V is TRBV7-9 and J is TRBJ1-1; TRBD1 is a possible D gene (5 bases). Germline V CDR1 and CDR2: SEHNR, FQNEAQ (reference sequence). The V gene lost 2 bases and the J gene lost 5 bases, with 15 bases spanning the gap. The CDR3 consists of 15 residues.

The chain employs TRBV7-4 and TRBJ2-4, with a tentative D call TRBD2 (6 bases). The CDR3 runs 15 residues. V lost 2 bases to trimming and J lost 11 bases, with 19 bases between them. Germline-derived CDR1 and CDR2 are SGHVT and SQSDAQ. CDR3 DNA: TGTGCCAGCAGCTTATCAGTAGGACACCCGGGGGTTCAGTACTTC. It is translated as CASSLSVGHPGVQYF.

In its sample, this clonotype was seen a few times. The V gene is TRBV20-1, the J gene TRBJ1-5, with a tentative D call TRBD1 (5 bases). The CDR3 has 15 amino acids. V dropped 6 bases and J dropped 0 bases, with 15 bases sitting between them. Germline V gene lookup returns CDR1 DFQATT and CDR2 SNEGSKA (reference sequence). CDR3 residues: CSALDRMYSNQPQHF. The DNA of the CDR3 is TGCAGTGCCCTTGACAGAATGTATAGCAATCAGCCCCAGCATTTT.

This clonotype has just a few counts. The chain couples TRBV15 to TRBJ1-1; the D gene is possibly TRBD1 (5 bases). V lost 3 bases to trimming and J lost 3 bases, with 5 bases between them. Per germline, CDR1 LNHNV and CDR2 YYDKDF (reference sequence). The CDR3 extends over 12 amino acids. DNA for the CDR3: TGTGCCACCAGCAGGGGGGACACTGAAGCTTTCTTT. This sequence encodes CATSRGDTEAFF.

This clonotype was observed a few times. This sequence joins TRBV7-9 and TRBJ2-7; 7 bases fit TRBD1. This CDR3 has 16 amino acids. Germline V gene data show CDR1 as SEHNR and CDR2 as FQNEAQ (reference sequence). V dropped 5 bases and J dropped 0; count of bases not matched to a gene: 10. The CDR3 region is CASSPIKGDSSYEQYF. In DNA form, the CDR3 reads TGTGCCAGCAGCCCGATTAAAGGGGACAGCTCCTACGAGCAGTACTTC.

The V and J genes are TRBV29-1 and TRBJ2-7; D is unresolved. Trimming left V 5 bases short and J 2 bases short, with 10 bases between. Looked up from germline, CDR1 is SQVTM and CDR2 is ANQGSEA. This CDR3 comprises 12 residues. The CDR3, as DNA: TGCAGCGTTAGCGATGTTACCTACGAGCAGTACTTC. Translating it yields CSVSDVTYEQYF.

This clonotype was detected only a few times. The J gene is TRBJ2-1, the V gene TRBV20-1; the match to TRBD2 covers 9 bases. The CDR3 runs to 14 residues. After removal of 0 bases from V and 9 bases from J, the junction contained 6 bases not matched to a gene. Germline loops: CDR1 DFQATT, CDR2 SNEGSKA (reference sequence). Here the CDR3 reads CSARDRASGAEQFF. CDR3 DNA: TGCAGTGCTAGAGATCGGGCTAGCGGGGCTGAGCAGTTCTTC.

Only a few counts were recorded for this clonotype. V and J are TRBV28 and TRBJ2-7, with 7 bases fitting TRBD1. This CDR3 has 13 amino acids. The germline gives CDR1 MDHEN, CDR2 SYDVKM. With 4 bases clipped from V and 1 base from J, the junction kept 1 base outside the gene matches. This CDR3 is CASSSGQSYEQYF. In nucleotides, the CDR3 is TGTGCCAGCAGTTCGGGACAGTCCTACGAGCAGTACTTC.

The V and J genes are TRBV14 and TRBJ2-1; 8 bases are a match to TRBD1. With V trimmed by 1 base and J by 5 bases, 13 bases remained unmatched. The germline CDR1 and CDR2 sequences are SGHDN and FVKESK. The CDR3 contains 18 residues. CDR3 region: CASSQAPLRQGWNNEQFF. The CDR3, as DNA: TGTGCCAGCAGCCAAGCCCCCCTCAGACAGGGGTGGAACAATGAGCAGTTCTTC.

This clonotype was seen at least ten times. The chain uses TRBV7-6 and TRBJ1-1; TRBD1 is a possible D gene (6 bases). The germline CDR1 and CDR2 sequences are SGHVS and FNYEAQ. The CDR3 is 15 residues long. Trimming stripped 5 bases from V and 1 base from J, with 14 bases between. This CDR3 reads CASSLPQGENTEAFF. The CDR3 coding sequence is TGTGCCAGCAGCCTACCACAGGGAGAGAACACTGAAGCTTTCTTT. Supplemented by reference TRBV7-6 and TRBJ1-1, the full variable domain reads GAGVSQSPRYKVTKRGQDVALRCDPISGHVSLYWYRQALGQGPEFLTYFNYEAQQDKSGLPNDRFSAERPEGSISTLTIQRTEQRDSAMYRCASSLPQGENTEAFFGQGTRLTVV.

The sample holds a few counts of this clonotype. This rearrangement joins TRBV7-9 to TRBJ2-3; D is undetermined. Germline values: CDR1 SEHNR, CDR2 FQNEAQ (reference sequence). The CDR3 has 12 amino acids. V lost 8 bases, J lost 5 bases, and 11 bases lay in between. CDR3 region: CASLKVGDTQYF. In DNA, the CDR3 is TGTGCCAGCTTAAAGGTGGGAGATACGCAGTATTTT.

This clonotype is categorized as medium-sized (0.01 to 0.1%). The V call is TRBV7-2, the J call TRBJ2-1; TRBD1 is a possible D gene (5 bases). V was cut by 1 base and J by 9 bases, with 7 bases left in between. In germline, CDR1 is SGHTA, CDR2 FQGNSA. The CDR3 has 12 amino acids. The CDR3 spells CASSLDGAEQFF. Here the CDR3 DNA reads TGTGCCAGCAGCTTAGATGGGGCTGAGCAGTTCTTC.

This clonotype has only a few counts. This chain links TRBV7-8 with TRBJ2-2; 7 positions match TRBD1. From germline, CDR1 is SGHVS and CDR2 FQNEAQ. This CDR3 has 16 residues. The trim removed 5 bases at V and 0 bases at J, leaving 6 bases unmatched. The chain's CDR3 is CASSLPTGSNTGELFF. CDR3 sequence (DNA): TGTGCCAGCAGCCTTCCGACAGGGTCGAACACCGGGGAGCTGTTTTTT.

This chain joins TRBV6-2 or TRBV6-3 and TRBJ2-1; 8 nucleotides line up with TRBD2. The germline gives CDR1 MNHEY, CDR2 SVGEGT. The ends lost 9 bases at V and 0 bases at J; junction bases unmatched: 16. CDR3 length: 18 amino acids. The CDR3 bases are TGTGCCAGTCATCTCGGGCTAGCGGGTCCCTCCTCCTACAATGAGCAGTTCTTC. Translating it yields CASHLGLAGPSSYNEQFF.

The V call is TRBV6-1, the J call TRBJ2-7; either TRBD1 or TRBD2 may fit D (5 bases each). This CDR3 has 13 residues. With 11 bases removed from V and 0 bases from J, the gap between germline ends came to 14 bases. The germline CDR1 and CDR2 sequences are MNHNS and SASEGT. The CDR3 DNA sequence: TGTGCCTGGGGCGAGGGGAGCTCCTACGAGCAGTACTTC. Translated: CAWGEGSSYEQYF.

This clonotype was counted a few times. The chain couples TRBV6-4 to TRBJ2-3, with 9 bases identical to TRBD2. J lost 1 base, V lost 6 bases, and 5 bases had no gene match. The CDR3 runs to 15 residues. Germline V gene data show CDR1 as MRHNA and CDR2 as SNTAGT. The CDR3 loop reads CASSPAGGGTDTQYF. CDR3 nucleotides: TGTGCCAGCAGCCCGGCGGGAGGGGGCACAGATACGCAGTATTTT.

This clonotype turned up a few times. The V call is TRBV28, the J call TRBJ2-5; 8 nucleotides match TRBD1. The CDR3 spans 15 residues. V gave up 7 bases and J gave up 5 bases; unmatched junction bases: 12. The germline gives CDR1 MDHEN, CDR2 SYDVKM. CDR3 DNA sequence: TGTGCCAGCATGGACAGGGCGGGGTTTGGGGAGACCCAGTACTTC. Protein product: CASMDRAGFGETQYF.

This clonotype was recorded at least ten times. The chain recombines TRBV7-2 with TRBJ2-5; D might be TRBD1 (6 bases). CDR1 and CDR2 from the germline V gene are SGHTA and FQGNSA. This CDR3 spans 17 amino acids. Trimming removed 0 bases from V and 0 bases from J, with 14 bases in between. The CDR3 spells CASSLARAGTYQETQYF. In DNA form, the CDR3 reads TGTGCCAGCAGCTTAGCTCGAGCAGGGACATACCAAGAGACCCAGTACTTC.

V is TRBV7-2 and J is TRBJ2-3, with TRBD2 as a possible D gene (6 bases). Germline CDR1 and CDR2: SGHTA and FQGNSA. The V end lost 1 base, the J end lost 7 bases, and 18 bases lay between the germline ends. This CDR3 contains 16 residues. The CDR3 region is CASSLVEGGRQNTQYF. The CDR3 DNA sequence: TGTGCCAGCAGCTTAGTTGAGGGAGGTCGACAGAATACGCAGTATTTT. Full variable domain (rest looked up from reference TRBV7-2 and TRBJ2-3): GAGVSQSPSNKVTEKGKDVELRCDPISGHTALYWYRQSLGQGLEFLIYFQGNSAPDKSGLPSDRFSAERTGGSVSTLTIQRTQQEDSAVYLCASSLVEGGRQNTQYFGPGTRLTVL.

The chain has TRBV6-2 or TRBV6-3 and TRBJ1-2; unclear D gene. V dropped 5 bases and J dropped 6 bases, with 13 bases sitting between them. Germline-derived CDR1 and CDR2 are MNHEY and SVGEGT. The CDR3 has 13 amino acids. CDR3 sequence reads: CASSQPRGDGYTF. In DNA, the CDR3 is TGTGCCAGCAGTCAACCCCGTGGGGATGGCTACACCTTC.

The V gene is TRBV12-3 or TRBV12-4, the J gene TRBJ2-7, with TRBD1 matching 8 bases. The CDR3 totals 14 residues. Germline trimming cut 11 bases from V and 0 bases from J; bases unmatched to any gene: 9. CDR3 sequence (DNA): TGTGCCTCAGGGGGCCCTGAACCCTCCTACGAGCAGTACTTC. Encoded protein: CASGGPEPSYEQYF.

This chain uses TRBV2 with TRBJ2-7, with D perhaps given as TRBD1 or TRBD2 (5 bases each). CDR1 and CDR2 (germline): SNHLY, FYNNEI. The CDR3 runs to 15 residues. V was trimmed by 4 bases and J by 7 bases, leaving 20 bases between them. As DNA, the CDR3 is TGTGCCAGCAGTGTTAAGAAGATAGGGACGGGGGAGCAGTACTTC. As protein: CASSVKKIGTGEQYF.

The chain employs TRBV6-1 and TRBJ2-7; tentatively, D is TRBD1 (6 bases). V was trimmed by 4 bases and J by 3 bases, leaving 16 bases between them. This CDR3 spans 15 amino acids. Germline V CDR1 and CDR2: MNHNS, SASEGT. The CDR3 nucleotides are TGTGCCAGCAGTGGGGAGACAGGACGAGACTACGAGCAGTACTTC. Translation gives CASSGETGRDYEQYF.

This clonotype was seen more than once but under ten times. The J gene is TRBJ2-6, the V gene TRBV7-3; D possibly uses TRBD1 or TRBD2 (5 bases each). The germline gives CDR1 SGHTA, CDR2 FQGTGA. The V end lost 5 bases, the J end lost 1 base, and 15 bases lay between the germline ends. CDR3 length: 17 residues. The CDR3 reads CASSIWDDRSGANVLTF. The DNA for the CDR3 is TGTGCCAGCAGCATATGGGACGACCGTTCTGGGGCCAACGTCCTGACTTTC.